This entry describes one T cell receptor beta chain. Trimming took off 4 bases at V and 3 bases at J, with 10 bases between the two ends. Germline-derived CDR1 and CDR2 are SGHAT and FQNNGV. The CDR3 length is 14 residues. This sample's treatment: oral pan-JAK inhibitor, 5-10 mg twice daily. The source of the sample is a study of CD8+ T cells in alopecia areata. Isolated RNA was reverse transcribed into cDNA used as the sequencing template. Some clones are missing from TCRdb's copy, which holds only in-frame ones; the method was immunoSEQ multiplex PCR. The table lists more than 150,000 clones, 50% to 60% of them singletons.

The material was CD4+ T cells sorted from blood, obtained at week 4, from a patient treated with tofacitinib. The chain carries TRBV11-2 and TRBJ1-5; possibly TRBD1 for D (6 bases). This clonotype was sampled from a human donor with alopecia areata. CDR3 DNA sequence: TGTGCCAGCAGCTCACAGGGTTTCAATCAGCCCCAGCATTTT. Protein sequence: CASSSQGFNQPQHF.